This passage covers 18 T cell receptor beta chains from one sample sequenced in a study of T-cell reconstitution after alpha-beta-depleted transplantation in children. A TCRbeta library incorporating unique molecular identifiers was prepared. TCRdb used MiXCR to reprocess the PCR reads, holding one entry per CDR3 protein. The sample lists under 450,000 distinct CDR3 sequences, 10% to 15% occurring once. The sequencing here drew on PBMCs, taken from the stem cell graft. The receptors come from a human donor who donated a stem cell graft to a child with Fanconi anemia.

V is TRBV12-3 or TRBV12-4 and J is TRBJ2-1, with 8 positions matching TRBD2. The CDR3 extends over 13 amino acids. Germline trimming cut 5 bases from V and 4 bases from J; bases unmatched to any gene: 1. This chain's CDR3 is CASSGTRYNEQFF. In nucleotides, the CDR3 is TGTGCCAGCAGTGGGACTAGATACAATGAGCAGTTCTTC.

This clonotype was seen repeatedly, ten times or more. The rearrangement uses TRBV5-4 and TRBJ2-5; no definite D call. From germline, CDR1 is SGHNT and CDR2 YYREEE (reference sequence). Trimming left V 4 bases short and J 1 base short, with 5 bases between. The CDR3 length is 12 residues. Here the CDR3 reads CASSRTQETQYF. DNA of the CDR3: TGTGCCAGCAGCCGGACCCAAGAGACCCAGTACTTC.

This clonotype has ten or more counts. This CDR3 is CSVRIQETQYF. As DNA, the CDR3 is TGCAGCGTTCGAATCCAAGAGACCCAGTACTTC. J is TRBJ2-5 and V is TRBV29-1; D gene unclear. Trimming left V 5 bases short and J 1 base short, with 5 bases between. The CDR3 is 11 residues long. Germline loops: CDR1 SQVTM, CDR2 ANQGSEA.

The V gene is TRBV20-1, the J gene TRBJ2-1, with 11 bases fitting TRBD2. Germline V gene sequence: CDR1 DFQATT, CDR2 SNEGSKA (reference sequence). V dropped 3 bases and J dropped 1; count of bases not matched to a gene: 2. The CDR3 extends over 15 amino acids. For the CDR3, the DNA is TGCAGTGCTAGCCCTAGCGGGGGGTCCTACAATGAGCAGTTCTTC. As protein: CSASPSGGSYNEQFF.

This clonotype was observed many times. The chain combines TRBV20-1 with TRBJ1-2, with D maybe TRBD1 (6 bases). From germline, CDR1 is DFQATT and CDR2 SNEGSKA (reference sequence). CDR3 length: 13 residues. V lost 1 base and J 7 bases, leaving 13 bases between the germline ends. CDR3 in amino acids: CSARAEQGGGYTF. The CDR3 nucleotides read TGCAGTGCTAGAGCCGAACAGGGAGGTGGCTACACCTTC.

This clonotype was recorded a few times. The chain couples TRBV7-2 to TRBJ2-2; D is ambiguous. Germline lookup yields CDR1 SGHTA and CDR2 FQGNSA. V was pared by 5 bases and J by 3 bases, with 7 bases between. The length of the CDR3 is 13 residues. The chain's CDR3 is CASSQTYTGELFF. In nucleotides, the CDR3 is TGTGCCAGCAGCCAAACATACACCGGGGAGCTGTTTTTT.

The rearrangement uses TRBV5-1 and TRBJ2-1, with TRBD1 as a possible D gene (6 bases). Germline V gives CDR1 SGHRS, CDR2 YFSETQ. V gave up 0 bases and J gave up 8 bases, with 12 bases separating them. The CDR3 is made up of 14 amino acids. CDR3 nucleotide sequence: TGCGCCAGCAGCTTGGCACAGGGTTACGATGAGCAGTTCTTC. Its protein product is CASSLAQGYDEQFF.

This clonotype has just a few counts. The V call is TRBV6-2 or TRBV6-3, the J call TRBJ2-6; D might be TRBD1 (5 bases). The CDR3 length is 20 residues. Germline V gene sequence: CDR1 MNHEY, CDR2 SVGEGT. V was shortened by 0 bases and J by 0 bases, with 18 bases between the two germline ends. The CDR3 DNA reads TGTGCCAGCAGTTACTCCCTCAGAAGGGGCCTTAACTCTGGGGCCAACGTCCTGACTTTC. Residues: CASSYSLRRGLNSGANVLTF.

This clonotype came up a few times. The chain links TRBV11-2 to TRBJ2-7; the match to TRBD1 covers 10 bases. Germline V gene data show CDR1 as SGHAT and CDR2 as FQNNGV. This CDR3 comprises 15 residues. The V gene end was trimmed by 5 bases and the J gene end by 8 bases; junction bases not matched to a gene: 12. The CDR3 DNA is TGTGCCAGCAGCCGCCGTGGGACAGGGGATTCCCAGCAGTACTTC. Protein product: CASSRRGTGDSQQYF.

V usage is TRBV5-6 and J usage is TRBJ2-3, with D possibly matching TRBD1 (6 bases). Germline V lookup: CDR1 SGHDT, CDR2 YYEEEE. The CDR3 contains 15 residues. V was clipped by 1 base and J by 0 bases, with 9 bases between them. CDR3 sequence reads: CASSLRTVSTDTQYF. CDR3 nucleotide sequence: TGTGCCAGCAGCTTGCGGACAGTGAGCACAGATACGCAGTATTTT.

This clonotype was seen more than once but under ten times. CDR3 in amino acids: CASSFYRGAGNTIYF. CDR3 sequence (DNA): TGTGCCAGCAGTTTTTACAGGGGGGCTGGAAACACCATATATTTT. The V and J genes are TRBV12-3 or TRBV12-4 and TRBJ1-3; 8 nucleotides line up with TRBD1. The CDR3 has 15 residues. Unmatched junction bases numbered 3, after V lost 3 bases and J lost 2 bases.

This clonotype has only a few counts. This sequence joins TRBV10-3 and TRBJ2-2; 7 bases fit TRBD1. The germline gives CDR1 ENHRY, CDR2 SYGVKD. J lost 3 bases, V lost 4 bases, and 17 bases had no gene match. This CDR3 is 19 amino acids long. CDR3 protein: CAISGRQGARAWDTGELFF. CDR3 coding DNA: TGTGCCATCAGTGGCAGACAGGGCGCACGGGCGTGGGACACCGGGGAGCTGTTTTTT.

This clonotype has a handful of counts. The chain is built from TRBV6-2 or TRBV6-3 and TRBJ2-7; 8 bases line up with TRBD2. CDR3 length: 14 residues. V lost 10 bases, J lost 1 base, and 9 bases stayed unmatched. CDR1 and CDR2 from the germline V gene are MNHEY and SVGEGT. CDR3 loop: CAIAELAVSYEQYF. DNA of the CDR3: TGTGCCATTGCGGAACTAGCGGTTTCCTACGAGCAGTACTTC.

Many counts were recorded for this clonotype. The rearrangement links TRBV3-1 to TRBJ1-6, with D possibly being TRBD1 (6 bases). The V gene lost 4 bases and the J gene lost 7 bases, with 17 bases spanning the gap. The germline V gene encodes CDR1 LGHDT and CDR2 YNNKEL (reference sequence). The length of the CDR3 is 16 residues. The CDR3: CASSLDRPLKNSPLHF. Here the CDR3 DNA reads TGTGCCAGCAGCCTCGACAGGCCCCTGAAGAATTCACCCCTCCACTTT.

The chain recombines TRBV20-1 with TRBJ2-5; possible D gene TRBD2, 5 bases. The V end lost 0 bases, the J end lost 5 bases, and 16 bases lay between the germline ends. This CDR3 spans 15 amino acids. Germline assignment: CDR1 DFQATT and CDR2 SNEGSKA (reference sequence). DNA of the CDR3: TGCAGTGCTAGAGATCCGGCTAGCAAGATTGAGACCCAGTACTTC. Translated, it gives CSARDPASKIETQYF.

This clonotype was observed many times. The chain links TRBV3-1 to TRBJ1-5; the match to TRBD1 covers 8 bases. Germline loops: CDR1 LGHDT, CDR2 YNNKEL (reference sequence). There are 13 residues in the CDR3. V was pared by 4 bases and J by 5 bases, with 1 base of the junction left unmatched. The CDR3 DNA follows: TGTGCCAGCAGCCCGACAGGGGATCAGCCCCAGCATTTT. Its translation: CASSPTGDQPQHF.

This clonotype was seen ten or more times. The V call is TRBV7-2, the J call TRBJ1-5; no clear D. V shed 5 bases and J shed 7 bases, with 12 bases lying between them. CDR3 size: 13 residues. Germline-derived CDR1 and CDR2 are SGHTA and FQGNSA. The CDR3 nucleotides read TGTGCCAGCAGCCCCCAGGCGGGACAGCCCCAGCATTTT. Translating it yields CASSPQAGQPQHF.

The chain links TRBV21-1 to TRBJ1-5. TRBV21-1 is classified as a pseudogene. The CDR3 has 16 residues. The CDR3 coding sequence is TGTGCCAGCATTTCAGGGTTGCCCTCCTCGAGGCAGCCCCAGCATTTT. This translates into CASISGLPSSRQPQHF.